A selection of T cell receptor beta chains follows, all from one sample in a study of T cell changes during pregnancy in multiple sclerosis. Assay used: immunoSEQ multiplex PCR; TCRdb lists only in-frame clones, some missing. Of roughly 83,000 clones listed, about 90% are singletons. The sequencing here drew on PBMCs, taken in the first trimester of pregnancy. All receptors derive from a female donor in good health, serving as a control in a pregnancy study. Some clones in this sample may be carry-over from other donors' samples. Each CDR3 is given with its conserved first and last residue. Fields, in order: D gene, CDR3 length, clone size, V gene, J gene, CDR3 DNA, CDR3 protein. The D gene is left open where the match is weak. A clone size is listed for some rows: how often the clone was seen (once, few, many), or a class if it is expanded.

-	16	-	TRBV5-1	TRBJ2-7	TGCGCCAGCAGCTACGGACTAGCCGGACGACAGGGCGAGCAGTACTTC	CASSYGLAGRQGEQYF
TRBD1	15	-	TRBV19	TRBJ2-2	TGTGCCAGTAGTATCGAGGGGGCAGACACCGGGGAGCTGTTTTTT	CASSIEGADTGELFF
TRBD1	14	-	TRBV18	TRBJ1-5	TGTGCCAGCTCACCTGGGACAGGGGGTCAGCCCCAGCATTTT	CASSPGTGGQPQHF
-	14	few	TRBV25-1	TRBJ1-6	TGTGCCAGCAGTATGACGCTAGGGGCTTCACCCCTCCACTTT	CASSMTLGASPLHF
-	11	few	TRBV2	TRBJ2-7	TGTGCCAGCAGGGGGCATTACGAGCAGTACTTC	CASRGHYEQYF
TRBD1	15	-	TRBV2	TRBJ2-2	TGTGCCGGGGCCGGTACAGGGGCCAACACCGGGGAGCTGTTTTTT	CAGAGTGANTGELFF
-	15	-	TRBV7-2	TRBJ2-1	TGTGCCAGCAGCTTATGGCCAGCGAGCTACAATGAGCAGTTCTTC	CASSLWPASYNEQFF
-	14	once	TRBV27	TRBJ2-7	TGTGCCAGCAGTTTATCAGGGGTCCCCTACGAGCAGTACTTC	CASSLSGVPYEQYF
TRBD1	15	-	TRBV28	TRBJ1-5	TGTGCCAGCAGTTTTAAGGGGACAGGGATGCAGCCCCAGCATTTT	CASSFKGTGMQPQHF
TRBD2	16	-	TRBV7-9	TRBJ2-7	TGTGCCAGCAGCACACAGACTAGCGGGAACTCCTACGAGCAGTACTTC	CASSTQTSGNSYEQYF
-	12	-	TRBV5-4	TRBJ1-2	TGTGCCAGCAGCTTTGCGGCAGAAGGCTACACCTTC	CASSFAAEGYTF
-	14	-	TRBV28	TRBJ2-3	TGTGCCAGCAGTTTCGGCAGGGCTACAGATACGCAGTATTTT	CASSFGRATDTQYF